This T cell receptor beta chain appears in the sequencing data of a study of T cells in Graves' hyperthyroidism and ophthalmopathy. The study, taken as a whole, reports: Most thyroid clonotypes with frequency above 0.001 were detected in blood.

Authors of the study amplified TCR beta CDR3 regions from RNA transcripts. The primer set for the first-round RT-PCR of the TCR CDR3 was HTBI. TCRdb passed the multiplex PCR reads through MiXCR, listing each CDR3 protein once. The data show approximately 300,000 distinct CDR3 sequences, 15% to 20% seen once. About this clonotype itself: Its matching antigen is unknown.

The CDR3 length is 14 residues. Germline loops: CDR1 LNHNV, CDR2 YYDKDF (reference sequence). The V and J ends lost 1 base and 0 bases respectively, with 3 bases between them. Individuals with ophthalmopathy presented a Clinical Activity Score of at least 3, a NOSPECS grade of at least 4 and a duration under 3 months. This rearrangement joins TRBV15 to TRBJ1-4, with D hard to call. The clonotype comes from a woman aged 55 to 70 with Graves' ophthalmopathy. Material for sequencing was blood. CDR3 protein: CATSRAATNEKLFF. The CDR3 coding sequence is TGTGCCACCAGCAGAGCTGCAACTAATGAAAAACTGTTTTTT.